The rows below give T cell receptor beta chains drawn from one sample of a study of blood T cell repertoires in COVID-19. This table comes from immunoSEQ multiplex PCR, and its TCRdb copy is limited to in-frame clones, with some not included. The data contain over 200,000 clones, about nine tenths of them singletons. Specimen: peripheral blood. The receptors originated from a man between 25 and 39 years old with COVID-19, enrolled during active disease. CDR3s include the opening cysteine and the closing phenylalanine or tryptophan. The D gene is left open where the match is weak. Rows give clone size only sometimes, using once, few, many, or a class for an expanded clone.

v_call: TRBV12-5
j_call: TRBJ1-1
d_call: .
clone_size: .
cdr3_aa: CASGLVRLGVITEAFF
cdr3_nt: TGTGCTAGTGGTTTGGTAAGGCTAGGGGTAATCACTGAAGCTTTCTTT

v_call: TRBV6-1
j_call: TRBJ2-7
d_call: .
clone_size: .
cdr3_aa: CASSEGGLLYEQYF
cdr3_nt: TGTGCCAGCAGTGAGGGAGGACTGCTATACGAGCAGTACTTC

v_call: TRBV28
j_call: TRBJ2-7
d_call: TRBD2
clone_size: .
cdr3_aa: CASTLLAGVIHEQYF
cdr3_nt: TGTGCCAGCACCCTACTAGCGGGAGTAATCCACGAGCAGTACTTC

v_call: TRBV6-5
j_call: TRBJ1-2
d_call: .
clone_size: few
cdr3_aa: CATHGGVPLYGYTF
cdr3_nt: TGTGCCACCCATGGGGGGGTCCCGCTCTATGGCTACACCTTC

v_call: TRBV28
j_call: TRBJ1-1
d_call: .
clone_size: .
cdr3_aa: CASSLNRDKAFF
cdr3_nt: TGTGCCAGCAGTTTAAACAGGGATAAAGCTTTCTTT

v_call: TRBV28
j_call: TRBJ2-1
d_call: .
clone_size: .
cdr3_aa: CATQGQSSYNEQFF
cdr3_nt: TGTGCCACCCAAGGACAGAGCTCCTACAATGAGCAGTTCTTC

v_call: TRBV6-5
j_call: TRBJ1-2
d_call: .
clone_size: .
cdr3_aa: CASSYRQNYGYTF
cdr3_nt: TGTGCCAGCAGTTATAGACAGAACTATGGCTACACCTTC

v_call: TRBV27
j_call: TRBJ2-3
d_call: TRBD2
clone_size: .
cdr3_aa: CASSPRRLAGGTDTQYF
cdr3_nt: TGTGCCAGCAGTCCTCGTCGGCTAGCGGGGGGCACAGATACGCAGTATTTT

v_call: TRBV7-3
j_call: TRBJ1-1
d_call: TRBD1
clone_size: .
cdr3_aa: CASSPGGKNTEAFF
cdr3_nt: TGTGCCAGCAGCCCAGGGGGCAAAAACACTGAAGCTTTCTTT

v_call: TRBV14
j_call: TRBJ2-3
d_call: .
clone_size: .
cdr3_aa: CASSQDASLTDTQYF
cdr3_nt: TGTGCCAGCAGCCAAGATGCGAGCCTAACAGATACGCAGTATTTT

v_call: TRBV7-8
j_call: TRBJ1-2
d_call: TRBD1
clone_size: .
cdr3_aa: CASSLGQGLGYTF
cdr3_nt: TGTGCCAGCAGCTTAGGACAGGGACTTGGCTACACCTTC

v_call: TRBV12-5
j_call: TRBJ1-4
d_call: TRBD1
clone_size: .
cdr3_aa: CATQMQGATLNEKLFF
cdr3_nt: TGTGCTACCCAGATGCAGGGGGCAACTCTCAATGAAAAACTGTTTTTT

v_call: TRBV6-4
j_call: TRBJ1-1
d_call: .
clone_size: .
cdr3_aa: CASSVYMNTEAFF
cdr3_nt: TGTGCCAGCAGTGTTTATATGAACACTGAAGCTTTCTTT

v_call: TRBV28
j_call: TRBJ1-5
d_call: TRBD1
clone_size: .
cdr3_aa: CASRTGGYNQPQHF
cdr3_nt: TGTGCCAGCCGAACAGGGGGCTACAATCAGCCCCAGCATTTT

v_call: TRBV7-2
j_call: TRBJ1-2
d_call: .
clone_size: .
cdr3_aa: CASSVWGTGGTGGYTF
cdr3_nt: TGTGCCAGCAGCGTCTGGGGCACCGGGGGGACCGGGGGCTACACCTTC

v_call: TRBV9
j_call: TRBJ1-3
d_call: .
clone_size: .
cdr3_aa: CASSAGWSSGNTIYF
cdr3_nt: TGTGCCAGCAGCGCCGGCTGGAGCTCTGGAAACACCATATATTTT

v_call: TRBV19
j_call: TRBJ1-3
d_call: TRBD1
clone_size: once
cdr3_aa: CASNAQGDLYSGNTIYF
cdr3_nt: TGTGCCAGTAATGCGCAGGGGGATCTTTACTCTGGAAACACCATATATTTT

v_call: TRBV25-1
j_call: TRBJ2-2
d_call: .
clone_size: .
cdr3_aa: CASSEFLSNTGELFF
cdr3_nt: TGTGCCAGCAGTGAATTTTTATCGAACACCGGGGAGCTGTTTTTT

v_call: TRBV19
j_call: TRBJ1-2
d_call: TRBD1
clone_size: once
cdr3_aa: CASSIRGQGLGYTF
cdr3_nt: TGTGCCAGTAGTATACGAGGACAGGGGTTGGGCTACACCTTC

v_call: TRBV28
j_call: TRBJ2-7
d_call: TRBD1
clone_size: .
cdr3_aa: CASSAPGQGTYEQYF
cdr3_nt: TGTGCCAGCAGTGCTCCGGGACAGGGGACCTACGAGCAGTACTTC

v_call: TRBV19
j_call: TRBJ1-1
d_call: .
clone_size: .
cdr3_aa: CASSPWDTMNTEAFF
cdr3_nt: TGTGCCAGTAGTCCGTGGGACACTATGAACACTGAAGCTTTCTTT

v_call: TRBV30
j_call: TRBJ2-5
d_call: .
clone_size: once
cdr3_aa: CAWKTIAPRETQYF
cdr3_nt: TGTGCCTGGAAAACTATAGCCCCTCGAGAGACCCAGTACTTC

v_call: TRBV7-9
j_call: TRBJ2-5
d_call: TRBD1
clone_size: .
cdr3_aa: CASSLGQAQETQYF
cdr3_nt: TGTGCCAGCAGCTTGGGACAGGCTCAAGAGACCCAGTACTTC

v_call: TRBV5-8
j_call: TRBJ1-1
d_call: TRBD1
clone_size: .
cdr3_aa: CASSSYYWTGGTEAFF
cdr3_nt: TGTGCCAGCAGCTCTTATTATTGGACAGGGGGCACTGAAGCTTTCTTT

v_call: TRBV3-1/TRBV3-2
j_call: TRBJ1-4
d_call: .
clone_size: .
cdr3_aa: CASSQVGTSNEKLFF
cdr3_nt: TGTGCCAGCAGCCAAGTAGGGACAAGTAATGAAAAACTGTTTTTT

v_call: TRBV7-3
j_call: TRBJ1-1
d_call: TRBD1
clone_size: .
cdr3_aa: CASSPIGQGNTEAFF
cdr3_nt: TGTGCCAGCAGCCCAATAGGACAGGGGAACACTGAAGCTTTCTTT

v_call: TRBV28
j_call: TRBJ2-7
d_call: .
clone_size: .
cdr3_aa: CATHRSGSYEQYF
cdr3_nt: TGTGCCACCCATAGGAGCGGGTCCTACGAGCAGTACTTC

v_call: TRBV27
j_call: TRBJ1-1
d_call: .
clone_size: .
cdr3_aa: CASGSGRSEAFF
cdr3_nt: TGTGCCAGCGGCTCAGGGCGCTCGGAAGCTTTCTTT

v_call: TRBV2
j_call: TRBJ1-2
d_call: .
clone_size: .
cdr3_aa: CASSEAGVGGYTF
cdr3_nt: TGTGCCAGCAGTGAGGCGGGGGTAGGTGGCTACACCTTC

v_call: TRBV16
j_call: TRBJ1-2
d_call: .
clone_size: .
cdr3_aa: CASSQGARGANYGYTF
cdr3_nt: TGTGCCAGCAGCCAAGGGGCGAGAGGTGCTAACTATGGCTACACCTTC

v_call: TRBV2
j_call: TRBJ1-5
d_call: .
clone_size: .
cdr3_aa: CASKPTGNQPQHF
cdr3_nt: TGTGCCAGCAAACCCACGGGCAATCAGCCCCAGCATTTT

v_call: TRBV7-8
j_call: TRBJ1-1
d_call: TRBD1
clone_size: few
cdr3_aa: CASSLTGGTEAFF
cdr3_nt: TGTGCCAGCAGCTTGACAGGGGGCACTGAAGCTTTCTTT

v_call: TRBV5-1
j_call: TRBJ2-1
d_call: TRBD2
clone_size: .
cdr3_aa: CASSSSGTSGDNEQFF
cdr3_nt: TGCGCCAGCAGCTCGAGCGGGACTAGCGGGGACAATGAGCAGTTCTTC

v_call: TRBV9
j_call: TRBJ2-3
d_call: .
clone_size: .
cdr3_aa: CASSAEGGGTRTDTQYF
cdr3_nt: TGTGCCAGCAGCGCCGAAGGAGGGGGCACCCGCACAGATACGCAGTATTTT

v_call: TRBV18
j_call: TRBJ1-5
d_call: TRBD1
clone_size: .
cdr3_aa: CASSPQASGTGFPGSNQPQHF
cdr3_nt: TGTGCCAGCTCACCGCAAGCTTCCGGGACAGGGTTTCCCGGCAGCAATCAGCCCCAGCATTTT

v_call: TRBV15
j_call: TRBJ2-6
d_call: TRBD1
clone_size: few
cdr3_aa: CATDDGQGGGANVLTF
cdr3_nt: TGTGCCACCGATGACGGACAGGGTGGTGGGGCCAACGTCCTGACTTTC

v_call: TRBV7-7
j_call: TRBJ2-2
d_call: TRBD2
clone_size: .
cdr3_aa: CASTLTSGNTGELFF
cdr3_nt: TGTGCCAGCACCTTGACTAGCGGAAACACCGGGGAGCTGTTTTTT

v_call: TRBV11-2
j_call: TRBJ1-6
d_call: .
clone_size: .
cdr3_aa: CASSLGSQGSSPLHF
cdr3_nt: TGTGCCAGCAGCTTAGGGTCTCAGGGAAGTTCACCCCTCCACTTT

v_call: TRBV6-6
j_call: TRBJ1-2
d_call: .
clone_size: .
cdr3_aa: CASSYGKGNYGYTF
cdr3_nt: TGTGCCAGCAGTTATGGAAAGGGGAACTATGGCTACACCTTC

v_call: TRBV5-4
j_call: TRBJ2-2
d_call: .
clone_size: .
cdr3_aa: CASSLNGAGTGELFF
cdr3_nt: TGTGCCAGCAGCTTGAATGGGGCGGGGACCGGGGAGCTGTTTTTT

v_call: TRBV9
j_call: TRBJ1-2
d_call: .
clone_size: .
cdr3_aa: CASSVAQGGYTF
cdr3_nt: TGTGCCAGCAGCGTAGCTCAGGGGGGCTACACCTTC

v_call: TRBV19
j_call: TRBJ1-2
d_call: TRBD1
clone_size: .
cdr3_aa: CASSIDGQGEANYGYTF
cdr3_nt: TGTGCCAGTAGTATAGACGGACAGGGAGAAGCTAACTATGGCTACACCTTC

v_call: TRBV9
j_call: TRBJ1-1
d_call: .
clone_size: .
cdr3_aa: CASSVAGYTEAFF
cdr3_nt: TGTGCCAGCAGCGTAGCAGGTTACACTGAAGCTTTCTTT

v_call: TRBV7-2
j_call: TRBJ2-1
d_call: TRBD1
clone_size: .
cdr3_aa: CASSLLPRQGPGNEQFF
cdr3_nt: TGTGCCAGCAGCTTACTACCCCGACAGGGGCCAGGGAATGAGCAGTTCTTC

v_call: TRBV7-9
j_call: TRBJ1-2
d_call: .
clone_size: .
cdr3_aa: CASSLALGQPINYGYTF
cdr3_nt: TGTGCCAGCAGCTTAGCGCTTGGACAGCCCATCAACTATGGCTACACCTTC

v_call: TRBV6-1
j_call: TRBJ2-6
d_call: .
clone_size: .
cdr3_aa: CASSEGGISGANVLTF
cdr3_nt: TGTGCCAGCAGTGAAGGAGGAATCTCTGGGGCCAACGTCCTGACTTTC

v_call: TRBV19
j_call: TRBJ2-3
d_call: .
clone_size: .
cdr3_aa: CASRISSTDTQYF
cdr3_nt: TGTGCCAGCCGTATCTCTAGCACAGATACGCAGTATTTT

v_call: TRBV30
j_call: TRBJ2-1
d_call: .
clone_size: .
cdr3_aa: CAWRTSSYNEQFF
cdr3_nt: TGTGCCTGGAGGACTAGCTCCTACAATGAGCAGTTCTTC

v_call: TRBV11-3
j_call: TRBJ1-1
d_call: .
clone_size: .
cdr3_aa: CASSLDGMNTEAFF
cdr3_nt: TGTGCCAGCAGCTTAGACGGGATGAACACTGAAGCTTTCTTT

v_call: TRBV7-9
j_call: TRBJ1-3
d_call: .
clone_size: once
cdr3_aa: CASSLTVGNTIYF
cdr3_nt: TGTGCCAGCAGCTTAACTGTCGGAAACACCATATATTTT

v_call: TRBV5-5
j_call: TRBJ1-1
d_call: .
clone_size: .
cdr3_aa: CASSLRGVTEAFF
cdr3_nt: TGTGCCAGCAGCTTAAGGGGTGTCACTGAAGCTTTCTTT

v_call: TRBV10-3
j_call: TRBJ2-1
d_call: .
clone_size: .
cdr3_aa: CAIGQDSYNEQFF
cdr3_nt: TGTGCCATCGGCCAGGACTCCTACAATGAGCAGTTCTTC